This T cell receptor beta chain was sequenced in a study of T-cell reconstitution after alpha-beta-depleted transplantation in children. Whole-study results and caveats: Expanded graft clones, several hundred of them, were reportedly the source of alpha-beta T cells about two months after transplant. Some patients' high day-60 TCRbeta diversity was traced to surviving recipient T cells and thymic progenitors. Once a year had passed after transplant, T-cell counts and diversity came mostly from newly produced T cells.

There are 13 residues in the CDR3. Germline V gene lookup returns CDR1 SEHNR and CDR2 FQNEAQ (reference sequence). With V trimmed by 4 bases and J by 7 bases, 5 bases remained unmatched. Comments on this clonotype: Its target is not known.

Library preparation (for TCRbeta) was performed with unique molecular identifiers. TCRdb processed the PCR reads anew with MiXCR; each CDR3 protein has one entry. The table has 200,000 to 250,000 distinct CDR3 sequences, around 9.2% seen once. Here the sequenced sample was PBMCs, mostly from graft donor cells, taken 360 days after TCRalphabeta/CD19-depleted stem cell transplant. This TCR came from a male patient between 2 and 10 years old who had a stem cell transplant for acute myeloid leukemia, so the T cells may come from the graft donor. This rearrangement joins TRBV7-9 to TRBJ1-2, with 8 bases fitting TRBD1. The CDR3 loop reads CASSSTGASGYTF. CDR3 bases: TGTGCCAGCAGCTCGACAGGGGCCAGTGGCTACACCTTC.